This passage covers 11 T cell receptor beta chains from one sample sequenced in a study of OX40 agonist ivuxolimab in advanced cancers. Here immunoSEQ multiplex PCR was the method, and the copy in TCRdb shows in-frame clones only, minus some. The sample includes about 100,000 clones, over 75% seen only once; the top ten take approximately 0.15%. The specimen was CD4+ or CD8+ T cells sorted from blood, collected in a trial of the OX40 agonist ivuxolimab. Receptors originate from an adult with an advanced solid tumor such as melanoma, head and neck, liver or kidney cancer.

The chain is built from TRBV10-2 and TRBJ1-1; D is ambiguous. The CDR3 has 14 amino acids. V lost 3 bases to trimming and J lost 1 base, with 9 bases between them. Germline CDR1 and CDR2: WSHSY and SAAADI. The CDR3 here is CASSEVVKNTEAFF. CDR3 in DNA: TGCGCCAGCAGTGAAGTAGTCAAGAACACTGAAGCTTTCTTT.

This rearrangement joins TRBV7-3 to TRBJ2-2; a possible D gene is TRBD2 (5 bases). With 3 bases removed from V and 5 bases from J, the gap between germline ends came to 7 bases. Germline V gene data show CDR1 as SGHTA and CDR2 as FQGTGA. The CDR3 spans 13 residues. This chain's CDR3 is CASSLAGTGELFF. The CDR3 bases are TGTGCCAGCAGCTTGGCGGGTACCGGGGAGCTGTTTTTT.

The V call is TRBV6-1, the J call TRBJ1-6; D is perhaps TRBD1 (6 bases). The length of the CDR3 is 17 residues. Trimming cost V 3 bases and J 5 bases, with 17 bases left between them. Looked up from germline, CDR1 is MNHNS and CDR2 is SASEGT. The CDR3 DNA follows: TGTGCCAGCAGTGAGAGGGGGTTCTTACGAGATAATTCACCCCTCCACTTT. Its translation: CASSERGFLRDNSPLHF.

The rearrangement uses TRBV5-1 and TRBJ1-5; D call uncertain. The CDR3 runs to 14 residues. CDR1 and CDR2 (germline): SGHRS, YFSETQ. V lost 0 bases to trimming and J lost 3 bases, with 7 bases between them. DNA for the CDR3: TGCGCCAGCAGCTTGGGCGGAAACAATCAGCCCCAGCATTTT. Translated, it gives CASSLGGNNQPQHF.

The V gene is TRBV27, the J gene TRBJ1-1; D is ambiguous. Germline lookup yields CDR1 MNHEY and CDR2 SMNVEV (reference sequence). With 5 bases removed from V and 1 base from J, the gap between germline ends came to 14 bases. The CDR3 runs 15 residues. CDR3 nucleotides: TGTGCCAGCAGTCCACGGACGGGCCGGAACACTGAAGCTTTCTTT. Its translation: CASSPRTGRNTEAFF.

The rearrangement uses TRBV27 and TRBJ2-7; D tentatively fits TRBD1 or TRBD2 (5 bases each). CDR1 and CDR2 from the germline V gene are MNHEY and SMNVEV (reference sequence). CDR3 length: 12 amino acids. Trimming took off 3 bases at V and 4 bases at J, with 7 bases between the two ends. CDR3 amino acids: CASSFWGYEQYF. CDR3 in DNA: TGTGCCAGCAGTTTCTGGGGGTACGAGCAGTACTTC.

The genes are TRBV2 and TRBJ2-1, with 8 bases that match TRBD2. Looked up from germline, CDR1 is SNHLY and CDR2 is FYNNEI. Trimming at V came to 3 bases and at J to 2 bases, leaving 6 bases not matched to a gene. The CDR3 runs 16 residues. This chain's CDR3 is CASSEGVLAAYNEQFF. In nucleotides, the CDR3 is TGTGCCAGCAGTGAGGGAGTACTAGCGGCCTACAATGAGCAGTTCTTC.

The chain joins TRBV18 to TRBJ1-1; the D gene is possibly TRBD1 (5 bases). Trimming pared 3 bases from V and 1 base from J, leaving 9 bases between. The CDR3 runs 14 residues. Germline CDR1 and CDR2: KGHSH and LQKENI. CDR3 coding DNA: TGTGCCAGCTCACCGGGACCCGGGAACACTGAAGCTTTCTTT. Protein sequence: CASSPGPGNTEAFF.

This chain uses TRBV7-7 with TRBJ2-5; 8 nucleotides line up with TRBD1. CDR3 length: 17 amino acids. From germline, CDR1 is SSHAT and CDR2 FNYEAQ (reference sequence). V lost 2 bases and J lost 2; bases outside the gene matches: 10. DNA for the CDR3: TGTGCCAGCAGCTTACGGTTTTCGGGGACAGGTCAAGAGACCCAGTACTTC. Translation: CASSLRFSGTGQETQYF.

The V gene is TRBV18, the J gene TRBJ2-7; D remains ambiguous. Per germline, CDR1 KGHSH and CDR2 LQKENI. V was trimmed by 5 bases and J by 0 bases, leaving 11 bases between them. The CDR3 runs to 14 residues. The CDR3 spells CASSSRASSYEQYF. CDR3 bases: TGTGCCAGCTCATCCCGGGCTAGCTCCTACGAGCAGTACTTC.

The chain has TRBV19 and TRBJ2-7; possible D gene TRBD1, 5 bases. V lost 4 bases and J 9 bases, leaving 16 bases between the germline ends. This CDR3 contains 13 residues. Germline assignment: CDR1 LNHDA and CDR2 SQIVND (reference sequence). CDR3 in DNA: TGTGCCAGTAGTACGGACATCCCATCGAGGCAGTACTTC. Amino acid sequence: CASSTDIPSRQYF.